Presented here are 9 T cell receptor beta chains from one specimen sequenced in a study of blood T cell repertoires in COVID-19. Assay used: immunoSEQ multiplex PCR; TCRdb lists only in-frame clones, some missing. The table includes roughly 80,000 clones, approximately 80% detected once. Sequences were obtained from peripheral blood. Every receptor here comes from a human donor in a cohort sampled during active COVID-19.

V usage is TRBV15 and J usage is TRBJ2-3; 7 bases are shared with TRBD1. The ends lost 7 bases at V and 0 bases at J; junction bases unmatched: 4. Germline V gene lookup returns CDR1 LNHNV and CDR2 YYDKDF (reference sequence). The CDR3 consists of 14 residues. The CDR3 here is CATTWDSSTDTQYF. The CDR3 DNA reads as TGTGCCACCACCTGGGACAGTAGCACAGATACGCAGTATTTT.

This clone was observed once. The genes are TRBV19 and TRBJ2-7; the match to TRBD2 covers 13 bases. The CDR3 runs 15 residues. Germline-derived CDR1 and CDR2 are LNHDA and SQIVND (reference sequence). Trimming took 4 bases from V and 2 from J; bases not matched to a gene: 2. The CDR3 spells CASSKGTSGTYEQYF. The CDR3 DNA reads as TGTGCCAGTAGTAAGGGGACTAGCGGGACCTACGAGCAGTACTTC.

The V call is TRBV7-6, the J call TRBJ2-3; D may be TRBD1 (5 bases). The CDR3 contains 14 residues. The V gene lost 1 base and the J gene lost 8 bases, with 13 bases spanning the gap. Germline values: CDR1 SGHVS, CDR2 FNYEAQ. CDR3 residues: CASSLGGGAGTQYF. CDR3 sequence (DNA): TGTGCCAGCAGCTTAGGGGGTGGGGCAGGTACGCAGTATTTT. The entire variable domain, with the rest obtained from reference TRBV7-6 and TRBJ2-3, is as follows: GAGVSQSPRYKVTKRGQDVALRCDPISGHVSLYWYRQALGQGPEFLTYFNYEAQQDKSGLPNDRFSAERPEGSISTLTIQRTEQRDSAMYRCASSLGGGAGTQYFGPGTRLTVL.

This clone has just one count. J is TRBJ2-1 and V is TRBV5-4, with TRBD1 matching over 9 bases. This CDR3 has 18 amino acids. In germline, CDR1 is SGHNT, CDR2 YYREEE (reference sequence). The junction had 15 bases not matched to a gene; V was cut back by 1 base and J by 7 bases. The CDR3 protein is CASSLPKGPGQGGNEQFF. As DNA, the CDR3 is TGTGCCAGCAGCTTGCCCAAGGGACCGGGACAGGGAGGTAATGAGCAGTTCTTC.

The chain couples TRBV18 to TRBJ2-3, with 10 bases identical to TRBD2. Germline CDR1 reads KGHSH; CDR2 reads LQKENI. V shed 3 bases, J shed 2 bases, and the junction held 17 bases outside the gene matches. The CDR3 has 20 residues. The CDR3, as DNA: TGTGCCAGCTCACCCGGACTCGGTTCGGCTAGCGGGGGCTCCACAGATACGCAGTATTTT. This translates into CASSPGLGSASGGSTDTQYF.

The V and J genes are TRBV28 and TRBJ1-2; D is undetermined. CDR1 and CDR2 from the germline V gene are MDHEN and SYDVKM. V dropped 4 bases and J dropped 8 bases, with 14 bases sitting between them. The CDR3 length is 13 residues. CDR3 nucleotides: TGTGCCAGCAGTTCCCTGCAGCGAGGCGGCTACACCTTC. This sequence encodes CASSSLQRGGYTF.

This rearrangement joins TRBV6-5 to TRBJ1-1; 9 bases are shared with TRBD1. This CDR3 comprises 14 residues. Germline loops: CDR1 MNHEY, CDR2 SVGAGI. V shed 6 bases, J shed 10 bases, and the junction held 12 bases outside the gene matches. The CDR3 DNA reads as TGTGCCAGCAGCCACACAGGGGGCGATTTGGGAGCTTTCTTT. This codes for CASSHTGGDLGAFF.

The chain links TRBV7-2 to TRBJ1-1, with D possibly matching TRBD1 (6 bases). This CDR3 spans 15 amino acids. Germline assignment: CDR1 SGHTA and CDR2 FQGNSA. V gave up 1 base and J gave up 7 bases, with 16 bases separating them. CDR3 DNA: TGTGCCAGCAGCTTAGAGGCATCCAGGGGTGGTGAAGCTTTCTTT. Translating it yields CASSLEASRGGEAFF. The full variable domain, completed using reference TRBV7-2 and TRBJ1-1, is GAGVSQSPSNKVTEKGKDVELRCDPISGHTALYWYRQSLGQGLEFLIYFQGNSAPDKSGLPSDRFSAERTGGSVSTLTIQRTQQEDSAVYLCASSLEASRGGEAFFGQGTRLTVV.

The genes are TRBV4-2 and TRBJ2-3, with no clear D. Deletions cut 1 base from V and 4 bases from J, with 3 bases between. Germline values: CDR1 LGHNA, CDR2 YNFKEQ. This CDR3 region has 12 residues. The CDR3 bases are TGTGCCAGCAGCCAAGGGCCAGATACGCAGTATTTT. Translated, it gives CASSQGPDTQYF.